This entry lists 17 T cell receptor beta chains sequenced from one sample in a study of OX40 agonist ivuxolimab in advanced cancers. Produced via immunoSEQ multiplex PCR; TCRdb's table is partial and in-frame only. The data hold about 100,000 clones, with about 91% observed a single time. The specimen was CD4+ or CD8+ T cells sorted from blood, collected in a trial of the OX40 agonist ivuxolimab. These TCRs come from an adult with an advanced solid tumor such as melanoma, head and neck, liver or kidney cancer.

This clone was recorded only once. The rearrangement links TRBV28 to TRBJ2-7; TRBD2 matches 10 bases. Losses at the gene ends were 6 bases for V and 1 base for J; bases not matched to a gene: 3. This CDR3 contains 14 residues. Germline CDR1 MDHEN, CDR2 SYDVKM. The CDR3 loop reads CASRASGSSYEQYF. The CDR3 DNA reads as TGTGCCAGCAGGGCTAGCGGGAGTTCCTACGAGCAGTACTTC.

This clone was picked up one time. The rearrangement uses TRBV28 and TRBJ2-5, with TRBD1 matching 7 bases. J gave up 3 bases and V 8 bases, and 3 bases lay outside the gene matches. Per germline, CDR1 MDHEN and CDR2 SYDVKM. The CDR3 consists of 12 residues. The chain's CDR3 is CASRQGEETQYF. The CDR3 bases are TGTGCCAGCCGACAGGGAGAAGAGACCCAGTACTTC.

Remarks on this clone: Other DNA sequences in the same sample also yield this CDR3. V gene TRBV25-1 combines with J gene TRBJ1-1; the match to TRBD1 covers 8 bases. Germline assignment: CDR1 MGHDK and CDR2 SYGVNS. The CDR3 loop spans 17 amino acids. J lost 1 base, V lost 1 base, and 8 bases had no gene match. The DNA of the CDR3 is TGTGCCAGCAGTGAATTGGGCAGGGGGCCAGGGAACACTGAAGCTTTCTTT. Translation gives CASSELGRGPGNTEAFF.

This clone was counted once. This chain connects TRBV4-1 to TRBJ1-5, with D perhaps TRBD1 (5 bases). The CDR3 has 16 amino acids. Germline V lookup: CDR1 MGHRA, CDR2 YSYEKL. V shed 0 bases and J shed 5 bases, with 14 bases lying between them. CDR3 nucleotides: TGCGCCAGCAGCCAAGATGAGGCAGGGCGGGATCAGCCCCAGCATTTT. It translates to CASSQDEAGRDQPQHF.

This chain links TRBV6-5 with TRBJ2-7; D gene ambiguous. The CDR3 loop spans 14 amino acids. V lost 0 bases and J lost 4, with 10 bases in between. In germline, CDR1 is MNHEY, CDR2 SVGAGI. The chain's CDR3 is CASSYSGFWYEQYF. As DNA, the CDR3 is TGTGCCAGCAGTTACTCGGGGTTTTGGTACGAGCAGTACTTC.

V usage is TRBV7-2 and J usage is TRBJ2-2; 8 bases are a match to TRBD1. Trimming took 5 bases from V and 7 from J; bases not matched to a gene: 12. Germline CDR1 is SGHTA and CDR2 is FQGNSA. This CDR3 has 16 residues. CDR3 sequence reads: CASSPPPIGQGGELFF. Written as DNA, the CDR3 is TGTGCCAGCAGCCCCCCCCCTATCGGACAGGGCGGGGAGCTGTTTTTT.

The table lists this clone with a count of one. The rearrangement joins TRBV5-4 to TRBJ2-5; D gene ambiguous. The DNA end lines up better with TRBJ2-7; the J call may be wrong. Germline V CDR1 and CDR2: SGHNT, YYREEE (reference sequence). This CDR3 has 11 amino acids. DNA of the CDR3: TGTGCCAGCAGCCTCCTGGGCGAGCAGTACTTC. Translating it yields CASSLLGEQYF.

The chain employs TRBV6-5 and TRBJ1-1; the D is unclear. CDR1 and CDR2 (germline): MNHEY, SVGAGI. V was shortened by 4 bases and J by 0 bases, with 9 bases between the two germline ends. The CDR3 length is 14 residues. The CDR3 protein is CASSSRSMNTEAFF. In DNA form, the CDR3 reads TGTGCCAGCAGTTCCAGGAGCATGAACACTGAAGCTTTCTTT.

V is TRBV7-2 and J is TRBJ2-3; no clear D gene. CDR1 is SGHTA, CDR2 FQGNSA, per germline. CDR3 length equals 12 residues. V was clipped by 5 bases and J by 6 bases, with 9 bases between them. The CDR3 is CASSPMGDTQYF. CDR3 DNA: TGTGCCAGCAGCCCAATGGGGGATACGCAGTATTTT.

The CDR3 here is CASSLERGGQGQPQHF. Here the CDR3 DNA reads TGTGCCAGCAGCTTGGAGAGAGGGGGCCAGGGGCAGCCCCAGCATTTT. The rearrangement joins TRBV5-8 to TRBJ1-5, with TRBD1 matching 7 bases. The CDR3 is 16 residues long. Germline V gene lookup returns CDR1 SGHTS and CDR2 YDEGEE. Germline trimming cut 0 bases from V and 7 bases from J; bases unmatched to any gene: 10.

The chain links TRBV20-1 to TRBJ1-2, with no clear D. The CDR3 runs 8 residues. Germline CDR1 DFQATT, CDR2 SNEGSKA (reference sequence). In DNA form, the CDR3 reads TGCCAGTACTATGGCTACACCTTC. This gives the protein CQYYGYTF.

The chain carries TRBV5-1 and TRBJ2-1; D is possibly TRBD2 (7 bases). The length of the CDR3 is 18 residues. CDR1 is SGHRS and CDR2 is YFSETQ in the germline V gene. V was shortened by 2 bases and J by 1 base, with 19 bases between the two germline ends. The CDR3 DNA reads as TGCGCCAGCAGCTTCCCCATGGGGGGGCAAAAGTCCTACAATGAGCAGTTCTTC. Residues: CASSFPMGGQKSYNEQFF.

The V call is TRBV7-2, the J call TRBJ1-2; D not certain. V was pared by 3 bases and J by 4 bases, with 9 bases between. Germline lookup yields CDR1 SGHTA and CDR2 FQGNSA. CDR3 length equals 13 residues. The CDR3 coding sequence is TGTGCCAGCAGCTTTGAGGGTTCCTATGGCTACACCTTC. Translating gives CASSFEGSYGYTF.

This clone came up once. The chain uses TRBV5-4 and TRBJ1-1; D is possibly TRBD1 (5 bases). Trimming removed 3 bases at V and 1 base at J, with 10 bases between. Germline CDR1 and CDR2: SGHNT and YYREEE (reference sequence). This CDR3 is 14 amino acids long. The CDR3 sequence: CASSSRDKNTEAFF. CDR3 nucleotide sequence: TGTGCCAGCAGCTCCAGGGATAAGAACACTGAAGCTTTCTTT.

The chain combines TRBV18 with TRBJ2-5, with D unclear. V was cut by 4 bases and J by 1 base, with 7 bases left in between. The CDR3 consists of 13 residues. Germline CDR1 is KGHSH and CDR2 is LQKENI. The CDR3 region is CASSQTLQETQYF. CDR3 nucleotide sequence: TGTGCCAGCTCACAGACACTCCAAGAGACCCAGTACTTC.

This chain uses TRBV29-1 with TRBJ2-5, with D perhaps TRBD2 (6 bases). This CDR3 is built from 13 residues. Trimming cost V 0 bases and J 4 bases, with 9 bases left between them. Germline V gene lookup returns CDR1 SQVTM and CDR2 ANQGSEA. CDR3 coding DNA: TGCAGCGTTGAAGAGCAGGGAGGAGAGACCCAGTACTTC. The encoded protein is CSVEEQGGETQYF.

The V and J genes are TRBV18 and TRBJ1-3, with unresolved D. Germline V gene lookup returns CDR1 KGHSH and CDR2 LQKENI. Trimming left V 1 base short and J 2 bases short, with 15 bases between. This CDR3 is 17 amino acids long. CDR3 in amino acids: CASSPRTLSVTGNTIYF. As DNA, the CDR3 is TGTGCCAGCTCACCACGAACCCTGAGCGTAACTGGAAACACCATATATTTT.